These 27 T cell receptor beta chains originate from one sample sequenced in a study of tumor-infiltrating lymphocytes in glioblastoma multiforme. TCR beta libraries were built from RNA through three nested multiplex PCR rounds using modified ARM-PCR. From the multiplex PCR reads, TCRdb called clonotypes with MiXCR, one entry per CDR3 protein. Among nearly 20,000 distinct CDR3 sequences listed, 65% to 80% were seen once. Sequencing input: peripheral blood. Source of these receptors: a male donor with glioblastoma.

The chain has TRBV6-5 and TRBJ2-1; D is undetermined. In germline, CDR1 is MNHEY, CDR2 SVGAGI. The length of the CDR3 is 14 residues. The V gene lost 8 bases and the J gene lost 0 bases, with 11 bases spanning the gap. The CDR3 DNA sequence: TGTGCCAGCGCAAAGCGAAGCTCCTACAATGAGCAGTTCTTC. Translated, it gives CASAKRSSYNEQFF.

The V and J genes are TRBV29-1 and TRBJ1-2; no reliable D call. Germline CDR1 reads SQVTM; CDR2 reads ANQGSEA. This CDR3 contains 12 residues. Trimming shortened V by 0 bases and J by 10 bases, and 12 bases separated the two germline ends. CDR3 amino acids: CSVEDGPVYYTF. CDR3 DNA: TGCAGCGTTGAAGATGGCCCGGTTTACTACACCTTC.

The rearrangement joins TRBV11-2 to TRBJ2-1; TRBD2 agrees at 10 bases. The germline CDR1 and CDR2 sequences are SGHAT and FQNNGV. The CDR3 has 19 amino acids. Germline trimming cut 8 bases from V and 9 bases from J; bases unmatched to any gene: 25. In DNA, the CDR3 is TGTGCCAGCGGCTCCTCCCCCAGACCAACACTAGCGGGGCACATTGAGCAGTTCTTC. Its translation: CASGSSPRPTLAGHIEQFF.

This clonotype was detected ten times or more. This sequence joins TRBV29-1 and TRBJ2-1; no clear D gene. The V end was cut by 7 bases, the J end by 4 bases, with 11 bases between. Germline V gene data show CDR1 as SQVTM and CDR2 as ANQGSEA. The CDR3 is made up of 12 amino acids. The DNA for the CDR3 is TGCAGCGCCGCCGTCCGTTACAATGAGCAGTTCTTC. Translated, it gives CSAAVRYNEQFF.

This clonotype showed up just a few times. The rearrangement links TRBV11-2 to TRBJ2-7; D is ambiguous. The CDR3 covers 14 residues. CDR1 and CDR2 from the germline V gene are SGHAT and FQNNGV. V was pared by 2 bases and J by 0 bases, with 8 bases between. The CDR3 region is CASSLRTLSYEQYF. The CDR3 bases are TGTGCCAGCAGCTTAAGGACCCTCTCCTACGAGCAGTACTTC.

The chain recombines TRBV11-2 with TRBJ1-1; D ambiguous. CDR1 and CDR2 from the germline V gene are SGHAT and FQNNGV. This CDR3 is 14 amino acids long. Trimming stripped 2 bases from V and 5 bases from J, with 12 bases between. DNA for the CDR3: TGTGCCAGCAGCTTATTGTCGGGGAGAACTGAAGCTTTCTTT. Amino acid sequence: CASSLLSGRTEAFF.

V is TRBV6-1 and J is TRBJ2-3; perhaps TRBD1 as D (8 bases). CDR1 is MNHNS and CDR2 is SASEGT in the germline V gene. Between the trimmed V and J ends, which lost 7 bases and 4 bases, there was a span of 18 bases. CDR3 length equals 15 residues. CDR3 sequence reads: CASTVGQGGADTQYF. For the CDR3, the DNA is TGTGCCAGCACCGTAGGACAGGGAGGGGCAGATACGCAGTATTTT.

Note on this clonotype: Given the absence of the conserved phenylalanine or tryptophan at the CDR3 end, a read error is likely. This rearrangement joins TRBV11-1 to TRBJ2-1; 8 bases line up with TRBD2. CDR3 length equals 14 residues. In germline, CDR1 is SGHAT, CDR2 FQDESV (reference sequence). The CDR3 region is CASRAQTSENGQFL. The CDR3 nucleotides read TGTGCCAGCAGAGCTCAGACTAGCGAGAATGGGCAGTTCCTC.

As for this clonotype: One junction end disagrees with the germline gene, perhaps due to a read error. CDR3 protein: CTSSRMDRGEQYF. Here the CDR3 DNA reads TGTACCAGCAGTCGGATGGACAGGGGAGAGCAGTACTTC. The chain joins TRBV11-2 to TRBJ2-7, with 9 bases aligning to TRBD1. CDR3 size: 13 residues. The germline gives CDR1 SGHAT, CDR2 FQNNGV.

The V gene is TRBV14, the J gene TRBJ2-3; no clear D. The germline V gene has CDR1 SGHDN and CDR2 FVKESK. V lost 1 base and J lost 5, with 7 bases in between. The CDR3 is 13 residues long. In DNA form, the CDR3 reads TGTGCCAGCAGCCAAGGGTTCCGAGATACGCAGTATTTT. This translates into CASSQGFRDTQYF.

This clonotype was picked up many times. J is TRBJ2-3 and V is TRBV11-2, with D possibly matching TRBD1 (5 bases). V lost 1 base and J 3 bases, leaving 11 bases between the germline ends. CDR1 and CDR2 from the germline V gene are SGHAT and FQNNGV. The CDR3 is 15 amino acids. The CDR3 is CASSLGGLGTDTQYF. For the CDR3, the DNA is TGTGCCAGCAGCTTAGGGGGCCTTGGTACAGATACGCAGTATTTT.

The chain is built from TRBV11-2 and TRBJ2-5, with 7 bases matching TRBD2. J was trimmed by 11 bases and V by 3 bases; bases with no gene match: 12. Per the germline V gene, CDR1 is SGHAT and CDR2 is FQNNGV. This CDR3 has 14 amino acids. This CDR3 reads CASSFASGMEKQYF. The CDR3 coding sequence is TGTGCCAGCAGCTTCGCTAGCGGTATGGAGAAGCAGTACTTC.

The chain recombines TRBV11-2 with TRBJ2-2; maybe TRBD2 (5 bases). Trimming removed 7 bases from V and 6 bases from J, with 18 bases in between. The V gene's germline CDR1 is SGHAT and CDR2 FQNNGV. The CDR3 covers 15 residues. CDR3 in amino acids: CASIGMRAGAGELFF. In DNA, the CDR3 is TGTGCCAGCATTGGCATGCGGGCCGGAGCCGGGGAGCTGTTTTTT.

The sample holds one count of this clonotype. The chain employs TRBV11-3 and TRBJ2-1; D unclear. Germline assignment: CDR1 SGHNT and CDR2 YENEEA. The CDR3 runs 13 residues. V shed 4 bases and J shed 11 bases, with 15 bases lying between them. As DNA, the CDR3 is TGTGCCAGCAGCTCGAGGTGGGAAGGTCAGCAGTTCTTC. Its protein is CASSSRWEGQQFF.

Comment on this clonotype: At one of its ends the junction is not consistent with the germline gene, which may arise from a read error. CDR3 nucleotides: TGCGGCGTTGATGTCGACGGCTCCTACAATGAGCGGTTCTTC. Translating gives CGVDVDGSYNERFF. The chain couples TRBV29-1 to TRBJ2-1; D unresolved. Looked up from germline, CDR1 is SQVTM and CDR2 is ANQGSEA. The CDR3 has 14 residues.

In this sample, this clonotype turned up a few times. CDR3 DNA sequence: TGTGCCAGCGTAGGGTTTCGCACAGATACGCAGTATTTT. Encoded protein: CASVGFRTDTQYF. The J gene is TRBJ2-3, the V gene TRBV11-2; D remains ambiguous. CDR1 and CDR2 (germline): SGHAT, FQNNGV. The V end was cut by 8 bases, the J end by 1 base, with 10 bases between. This CDR3 has 13 amino acids.

The V call is TRBV11-3, the J call TRBJ1-1, with 8 bases matching TRBD1. The CDR3 length is 16 residues. After removal of 3 bases from V and 7 bases from J, the junction contained 13 bases not matched to a gene. CDR1 and CDR2 from the germline V gene are SGHNT and YENEEA. The CDR3 loop reads CASSFSPGGAEYEAFF. The CDR3 DNA sequence: TGTGCCAGCAGCTTCAGTCCAGGGGGCGCCGAATATGAAGCTTTCTTT.

The chain joins TRBV10-3 to TRBJ1-6; D unclear. CDR1 and CDR2 from the germline V gene are ENHRY and SYGVKD. CDR3 size: 18 residues. Trimming cost V 6 bases and J 4 bases, with 22 bases left between them. CDR3 nucleotides: TGTGCCATCAGGGGCCCCCTCGGGAGTATGAATTATAATTCACCCCTCCACTTT. Encoded protein: CAIRGPLGSMNYNSPLHF.

This clonotype was observed a single time. The CDR3 reads CASIGTHKQYF. The CDR3 DNA is TGTGCCAGCATAGGGACCCACAAGCAGTACTTC. The V and J genes are TRBV11-2 and TRBJ2-7; D is possibly TRBD1 or TRBD2 (5 bases each). CDR1 is SGHAT, CDR2 FQNNGV, per germline. Trimming cost V 7 bases and J 8 bases, with 12 bases left between them. The CDR3 loop spans 11 amino acids.

The V gene is TRBV28, the J gene TRBJ1-1; D is perhaps TRBD1 (5 bases). Trimming took off 1 base at V and 7 bases at J, with 13 bases between the two ends. Germline CDR1 is MDHEN and CDR2 is SYDVKM. CDR3 length: 14 residues. The CDR3 spells CASSLLWGGIEAFF. The CDR3 bases are TGTGCCAGCAGTTTATTGTGGGGGGGAATTGAAGCTTTCTTT.

Concerning this clonotype: Since a much larger clone is just one base distant, this may be a read error. The chain uses TRBV7-8 and TRBJ2-3; 7 bases line up with TRBD2. Germline V CDR1 and CDR2: SGHVS, FQNEAQ. The CDR3 covers 17 residues. The CDR3 region has the DNA TGTGTCAGCAGCTTAAGGCCTAGCGGAGTGGGGGCAGATACGCAGTATTTT. Translated, it gives CVSSLRPSGVGADTQYF.

The chain couples TRBV20-1 to TRBJ2-1; no clear D. The CDR3 totals 11 residues. Germline V lookup: CDR1 DFQATT, CDR2 SNEGSKA (reference sequence). V lost 2 bases and J lost 5, with 4 bases in between. Written as DNA, the CDR3 is TGCAGTGCTAGACTGAACAATGAGCAGTTCTTC. Its translation is CSARLNNEQFF.

V gene TRBV29-1 combines with J gene TRBJ2-7; the D is unclear. Germline V lookup: CDR1 SQVTM, CDR2 ANQGSEA. Between the trimmed V and J ends, which lost 2 bases and 6 bases, there was a span of 11 bases. There are 12 residues in the CDR3. This chain's CDR3 is CSVELNSFEQYF. The DNA for the CDR3 is TGCAGCGTTGAATTAAATTCATTCGAGCAGTACTTC.

This clonotype was counted many times. The chain recombines TRBV28 with TRBJ2-7; D might be TRBD1 (5 bases). The CDR3 has 11 amino acids. Germline V gene sequence: CDR1 MDHEN, CDR2 SYDVKM. V was clipped by 6 bases and J by 5 bases, with 8 bases between them. CDR3 DNA: TGTGCCAGCAGCAGGGCCGACGAGCAGTACTTC. It translates to CASSRADEQYF.

This clonotype was observed a handful of times. V is TRBV7-9 and J is TRBJ2-1; a weak D match, TRBD2 (6 bases). The germline V gene has CDR1 SEHNR and CDR2 FQNEAQ (reference sequence). Deletions cut 5 bases from V and 4 bases from J, with 18 bases between. This CDR3 is 16 amino acids long. The CDR3 DNA follows: TGTGCCAGCAGCCCGTACGGGGATAGCGGATACAATGAGCAGTTCTTC. Translated: CASSPYGDSGYNEQFF.

In this sample, this clonotype turned up many times. The rearrangement uses TRBV7-9 and TRBJ2-5; D may match TRBD1 or TRBD2 (6 bases each). This CDR3 contains 14 residues. Germline V lookup: CDR1 SEHNR, CDR2 FQNEAQ (reference sequence). With 7 bases removed from V and 5 bases from J, the gap between germline ends came to 17 bases. This CDR3 reads CASNRGGLGETQYF. CDR3 in DNA: TGTGCCAGCAACCGAGGGGGGCTTGGGGAGACCCAGTACTTC.

With respect to this clonotype: A single base separates this from a much larger clone, so it may be a read error. The CDR3 does not end in the conserved phenylalanine or tryptophan, so this is likely a read error. The V call is TRBV4-1, the J call TRBJ2-3, with 10 bases matching TRBD2. V shed 1 base, J shed 8 bases, and the junction held 12 bases outside the gene matches. Germline V gene data show CDR1 as MGHRA and CDR2 as YSYEKL. The CDR3 contains 17 residues. Written as DNA, the CDR3 is TGCGCCAGCAGCCAAGCCTTAACTAGCGGGGCCATTGCTACGCAGTATTCT. It specifies CASSQALTSGAIATQYS.